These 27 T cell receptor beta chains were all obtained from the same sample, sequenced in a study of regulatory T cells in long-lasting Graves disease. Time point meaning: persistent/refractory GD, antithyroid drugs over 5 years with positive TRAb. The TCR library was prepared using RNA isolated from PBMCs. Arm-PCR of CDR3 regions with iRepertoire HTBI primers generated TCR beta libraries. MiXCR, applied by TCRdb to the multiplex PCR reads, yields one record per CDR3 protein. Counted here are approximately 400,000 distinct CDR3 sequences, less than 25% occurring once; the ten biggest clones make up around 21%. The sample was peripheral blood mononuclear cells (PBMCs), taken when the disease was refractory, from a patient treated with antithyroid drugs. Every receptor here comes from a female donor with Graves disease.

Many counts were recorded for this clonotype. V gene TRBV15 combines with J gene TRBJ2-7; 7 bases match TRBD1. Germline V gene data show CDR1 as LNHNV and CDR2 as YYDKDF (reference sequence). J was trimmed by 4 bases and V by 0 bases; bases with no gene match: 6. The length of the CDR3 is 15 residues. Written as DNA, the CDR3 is TGTGCCACCAGCAGAGATCTGGGGACAGCTTACGAGCAGTACTTC. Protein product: CATSRDLGTAYEQYF.

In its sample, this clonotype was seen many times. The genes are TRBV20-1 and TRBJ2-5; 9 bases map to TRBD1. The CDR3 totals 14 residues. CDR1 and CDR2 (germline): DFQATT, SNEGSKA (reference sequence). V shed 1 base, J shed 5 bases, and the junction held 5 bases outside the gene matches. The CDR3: CSARGTGGVETQYF. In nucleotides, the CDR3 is TGCAGTGCTAGAGGAACAGGGGGCGTGGAGACCCAGTACTTC.

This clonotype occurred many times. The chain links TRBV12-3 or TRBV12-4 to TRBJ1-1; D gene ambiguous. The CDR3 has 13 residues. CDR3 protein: CATKRATNTEAFF. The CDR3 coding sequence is TGTGCTACCAAGAGGGCCACTAACACTGAAGCTTTCTTT.

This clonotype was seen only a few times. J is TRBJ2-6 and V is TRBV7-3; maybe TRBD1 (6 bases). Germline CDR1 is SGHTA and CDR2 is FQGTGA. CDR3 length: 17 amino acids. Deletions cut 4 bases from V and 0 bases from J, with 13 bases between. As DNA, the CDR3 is TGTGCCAGCAGCTCCCCGGGACACCTCTCTGGGGCCAACGTCCTGACTTTC. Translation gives CASSSPGHLSGANVLTF.

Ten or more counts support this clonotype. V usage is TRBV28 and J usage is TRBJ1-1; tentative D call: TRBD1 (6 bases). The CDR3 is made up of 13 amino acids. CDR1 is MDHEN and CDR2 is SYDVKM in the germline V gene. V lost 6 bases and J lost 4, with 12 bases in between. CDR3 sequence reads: CASRLGQSTEAFF. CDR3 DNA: TGTGCCAGCAGGCTAGGACAGAGCACTGAAGCTTTCTTT.

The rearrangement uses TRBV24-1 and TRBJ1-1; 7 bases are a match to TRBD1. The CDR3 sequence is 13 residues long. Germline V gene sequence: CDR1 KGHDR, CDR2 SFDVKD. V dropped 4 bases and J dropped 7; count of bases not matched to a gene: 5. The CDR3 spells CATSDPDRDEAFF. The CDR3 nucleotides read TGTGCCACCAGTGACCCAGACAGGGATGAAGCTTTCTTT.

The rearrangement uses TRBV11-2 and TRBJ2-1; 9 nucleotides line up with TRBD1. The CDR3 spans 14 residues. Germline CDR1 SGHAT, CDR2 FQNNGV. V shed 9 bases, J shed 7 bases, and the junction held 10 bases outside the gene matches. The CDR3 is CASTPRDRENEQFF. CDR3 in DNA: TGTGCCAGTACACCCCGGGACAGGGAAAATGAGCAGTTCTTC.

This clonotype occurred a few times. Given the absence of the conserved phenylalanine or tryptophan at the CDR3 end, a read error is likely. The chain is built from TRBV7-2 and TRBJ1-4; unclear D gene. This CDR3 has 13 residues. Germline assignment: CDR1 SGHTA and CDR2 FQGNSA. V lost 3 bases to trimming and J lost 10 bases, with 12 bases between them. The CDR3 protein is CASSFPQNSKLFL. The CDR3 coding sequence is TGTGCCAGCAGCTTCCCGCAGAACTCAAAACTGTTTCTT.

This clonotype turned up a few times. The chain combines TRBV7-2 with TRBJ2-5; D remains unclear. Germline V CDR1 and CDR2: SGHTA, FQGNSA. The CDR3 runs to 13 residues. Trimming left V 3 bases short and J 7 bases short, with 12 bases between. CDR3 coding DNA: TGTGCCAGCAGCTTCGACTTGTCTATGACCCAGTACTTC. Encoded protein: CASSFDLSMTQYF.

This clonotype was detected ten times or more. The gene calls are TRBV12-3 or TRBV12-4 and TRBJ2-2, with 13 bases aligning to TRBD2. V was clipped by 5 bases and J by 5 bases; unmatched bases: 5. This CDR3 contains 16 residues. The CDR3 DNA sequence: TGTGCCAGCAGTCTTGGACTAGCGGGAGAAACCGGGGAGCTGTTTTTT. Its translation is CASSLGLAGETGELFF.

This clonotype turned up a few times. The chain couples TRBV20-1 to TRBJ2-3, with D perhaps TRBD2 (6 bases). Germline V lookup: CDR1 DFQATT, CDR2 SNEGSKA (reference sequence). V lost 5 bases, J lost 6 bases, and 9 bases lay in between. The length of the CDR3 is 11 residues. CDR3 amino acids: CSARLVDTQYF. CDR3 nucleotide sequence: TGCAGTGCTCGACTAGTGGATACGCAGTATTTT.

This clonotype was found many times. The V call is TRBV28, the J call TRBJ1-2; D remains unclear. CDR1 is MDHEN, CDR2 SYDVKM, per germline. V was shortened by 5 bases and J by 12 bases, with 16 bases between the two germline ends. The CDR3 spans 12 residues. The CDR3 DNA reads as TGTGCCAGCAGTGAGCCCCCGGTGGGGAACACCTTC. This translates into CASSEPPVGNTF.

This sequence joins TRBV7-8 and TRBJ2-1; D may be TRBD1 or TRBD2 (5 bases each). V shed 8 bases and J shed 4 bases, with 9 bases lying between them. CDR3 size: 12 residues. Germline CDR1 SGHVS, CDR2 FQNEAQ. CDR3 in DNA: TGTGCCAGCTCGGGACGATACAATGAGCAGTTCTTC. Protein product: CASSGRYNEQFF.

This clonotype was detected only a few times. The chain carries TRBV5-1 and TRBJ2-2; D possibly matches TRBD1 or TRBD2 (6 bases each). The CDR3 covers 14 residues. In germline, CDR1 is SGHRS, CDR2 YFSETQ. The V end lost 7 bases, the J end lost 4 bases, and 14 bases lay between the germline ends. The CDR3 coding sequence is TGCGCCAGCCAGTGGGGGGCGAGCACCGGGGAGCTGTTTTTT. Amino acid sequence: CASQWGASTGELFF.

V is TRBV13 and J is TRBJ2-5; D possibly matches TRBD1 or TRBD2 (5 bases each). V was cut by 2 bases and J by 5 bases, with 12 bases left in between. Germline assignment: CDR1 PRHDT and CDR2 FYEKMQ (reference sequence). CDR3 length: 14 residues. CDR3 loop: CASSLLSRDETQYF. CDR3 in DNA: TGTGCCAGCAGCTTATTGAGCAGGGACGAGACCCAGTACTTC. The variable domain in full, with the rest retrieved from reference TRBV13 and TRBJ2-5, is AAGVIQSPRHLIKEKRETATLKCYPIPRHDTVYWYQQGPGQDPQFLISFYEKMQSDKGSIPDRFSAQQFSDYHSELNMSSLELGDSALYFCASSLLSRDETQYFGPGTRLLVL.

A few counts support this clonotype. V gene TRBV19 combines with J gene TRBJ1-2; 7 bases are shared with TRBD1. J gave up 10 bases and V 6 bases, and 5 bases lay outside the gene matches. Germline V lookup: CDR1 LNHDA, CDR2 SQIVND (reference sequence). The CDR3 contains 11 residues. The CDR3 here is CASREGTAYTF. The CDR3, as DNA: TGTGCCAGTAGAGAAGGGACAGCCTACACCTTC.

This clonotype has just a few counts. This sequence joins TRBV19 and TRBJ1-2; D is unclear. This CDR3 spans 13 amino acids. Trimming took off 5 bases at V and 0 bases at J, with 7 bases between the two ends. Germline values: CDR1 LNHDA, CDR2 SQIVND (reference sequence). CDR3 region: CASSYKSNYGYTF. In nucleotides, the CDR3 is TGTGCCAGTAGTTACAAGTCTAACTATGGCTACACCTTC.

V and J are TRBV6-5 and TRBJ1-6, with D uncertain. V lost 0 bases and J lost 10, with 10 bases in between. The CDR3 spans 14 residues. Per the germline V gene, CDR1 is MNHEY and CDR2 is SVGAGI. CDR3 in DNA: TGTGCCAGCAGTTACTCGGGCCGAAAATCACCCCTCCACTTT. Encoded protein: CASSYSGRKSPLHF.

In DNA, the CDR3 is TGTGCCAGTAGTACCCAGGGGGCACTCACTGAAGCTTTCTTT. Translating gives CASSTQGALTEAFF. The chain employs TRBV19 and TRBJ1-1; 8 bases are shared with TRBD1. Trimming at V came to 4 bases and at J to 4 bases, leaving 5 bases not matched to a gene. CDR1 and CDR2 (germline): LNHDA, SQIVND (reference sequence). The CDR3 is 14 amino acids. The variable domain in full, completed from reference TRBV19 and TRBJ1-1, reads DGGITQSPKYLFRKEGQNVTLSCEQNLNHDAMYWYRQDPGQGLRLIYYSQIVNDFQKGDIAEGYSVSREKKESFPLTVTSAQKNPTAFYLCASSTQGALTEAFFGQGTRLTVV.

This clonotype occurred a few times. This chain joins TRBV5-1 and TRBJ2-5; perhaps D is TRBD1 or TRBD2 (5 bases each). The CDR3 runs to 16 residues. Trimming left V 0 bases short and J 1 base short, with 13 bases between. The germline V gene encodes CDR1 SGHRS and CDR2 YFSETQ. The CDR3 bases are TGCGCCAGCAGCTTGGCACCTGTTGGGGGCCAAGAGACCCAGTACTTC. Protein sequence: CASSLAPVGGQETQYF.

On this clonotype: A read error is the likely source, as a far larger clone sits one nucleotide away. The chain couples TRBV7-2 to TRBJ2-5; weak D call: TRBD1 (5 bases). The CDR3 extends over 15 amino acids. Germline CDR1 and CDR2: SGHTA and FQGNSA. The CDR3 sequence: CAGSPPGHLQETQYF. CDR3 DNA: TGTGCCGGCAGCCCGCCTGGACACCTCCAAGAGACCCAGTACTTC.

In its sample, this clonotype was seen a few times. CDR3 nucleotides: TGCAGTGCTAGCATCTCAGCGGGAGGAGTCACAGATACGCAGTATTTT. Protein sequence: CSASISAGGVTDTQYF. The chain is built from TRBV20-1 and TRBJ2-3; 9 nucleotides match TRBD2. CDR1 is DFQATT and CDR2 is SNEGSKA in the germline V gene (reference sequence). V lost 3 bases, J lost 2 bases, and 9 bases stayed unmatched. The CDR3 spans 16 residues.

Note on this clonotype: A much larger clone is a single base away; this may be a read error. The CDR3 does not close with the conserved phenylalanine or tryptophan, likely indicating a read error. CDR3 nucleotide sequence: TGTGCCAGCACCTCGACTAGCGGTTCCTACGAGCAGTACCTC. Encoded protein: CASTSTSGSYEQYL. The rearrangement links TRBV12-3 or TRBV12-4 to TRBJ2-7, with 9 bases lining up with TRBD2. V gave up 7 bases and J gave up 1 base; unmatched junction bases: 5. This CDR3 comprises 14 residues.

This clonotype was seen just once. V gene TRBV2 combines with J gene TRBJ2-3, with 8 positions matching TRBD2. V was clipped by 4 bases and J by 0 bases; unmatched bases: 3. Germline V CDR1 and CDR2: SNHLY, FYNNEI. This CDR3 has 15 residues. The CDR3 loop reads CASSGAGDSTDTQYF. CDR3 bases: TGTGCCAGCAGTGGAGCGGGGGATAGCACAGATACGCAGTATTTT.

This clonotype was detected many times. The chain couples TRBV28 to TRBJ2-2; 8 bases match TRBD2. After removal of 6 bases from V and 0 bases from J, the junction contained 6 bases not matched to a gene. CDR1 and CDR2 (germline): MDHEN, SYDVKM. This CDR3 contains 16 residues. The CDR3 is CASSLLAGPNTGELFF. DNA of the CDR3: TGTGCCAGCAGCCTCCTAGCGGGCCCGAACACCGGGGAGCTGTTTTTT. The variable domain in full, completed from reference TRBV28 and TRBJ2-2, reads DVKVTQSSRYLVKRTGEKVFLECVQDMDHENMFWYRQDPGLGLRLIYFSYDVKMKEKGDIPEGYSVSREKKERFSLILESASTNQTSMYLCASSLLAGPNTGELFFGEGSRLTVL.

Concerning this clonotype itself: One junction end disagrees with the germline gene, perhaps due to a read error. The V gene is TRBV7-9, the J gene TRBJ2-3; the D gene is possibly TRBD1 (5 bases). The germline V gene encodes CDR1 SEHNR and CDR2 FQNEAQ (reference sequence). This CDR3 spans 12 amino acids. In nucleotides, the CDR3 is TGTGTCAGCAGATCTAGGGGAGATACGCAGTATTTT. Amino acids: CVSRSRGDTQYF.

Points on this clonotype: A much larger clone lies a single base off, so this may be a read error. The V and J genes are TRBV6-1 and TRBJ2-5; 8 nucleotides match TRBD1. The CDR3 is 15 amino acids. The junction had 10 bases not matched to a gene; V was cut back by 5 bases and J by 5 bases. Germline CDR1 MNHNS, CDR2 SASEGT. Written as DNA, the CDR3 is TGTGCCAGCAGTAAGGGGCAGGGGGCTTCGGAGACCCAGTACTTC. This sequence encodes CASSKGQGASETQYF.